Each of the 5 T cell receptor beta chains below was sequenced from the same sample in a study of cytomegalovirus exposure and HLA in healthy donors. Amplification used 60 Vbeta primers and 13 Jbeta primers. Repertoires were generated with immunoSEQ multiplex PCR, while TCRdb's copy carries only in-frame clones and drops some. The sample consists of some 74,000 clones, around three quarters of them appearing once. Sequenced: PBMCs. The receptors stem from a male donor in good health and CMV-seronegative.

The J gene is TRBJ2-7, the V gene TRBV4-2, with 11 bases lining up with TRBD2. V lost 0 bases to trimming and J lost 3 bases; unmatched junction nucleotides: 4. Germline CDR1 is LGHNA and CDR2 is YNFKEQ. The CDR3 length is 16 residues. CDR3 nucleotide sequence: TGTGCCAGCAGCCAAGATCTTGGACTAGCGGGCTACGAGCAGTACTTC. It translates to CASSQDLGLAGYEQYF.

The V gene is TRBV9, the J gene TRBJ2-1, with 7 bases matching TRBD1. Germline lookup yields CDR1 SGDLS and CDR2 YYNGEE. With V trimmed by 0 bases and J by 7 bases, 4 bases remained unmatched. This CDR3 has 14 amino acids. The CDR3 loop is CASSVVGGHNEQFF. Here the CDR3 DNA reads TGTGCCAGCAGCGTAGTAGGGGGCCATAATGAGCAGTTCTTC. Filled out from reference TRBV9 and TRBJ2-1, the complete variable domain reads DSGVTQTPKHLITATGQRVTLRCSPRSGDLSVYWYQQSLDQGLQFLIQYYNGEERAKGNILERFSAQQFPDLHSELNLSSLELGDSALYFCASSVVGGHNEQFFGPGTRLTVL.

The chain joins TRBV4-3 to TRBJ2-2; D unclear. CDR3 size: 16 residues. The germline CDR1 and CDR2 sequences are LGHNA and YSLEER. V dropped 1 base and J dropped 6 bases, with 15 bases sitting between them. Written as DNA, the CDR3 is TGCGCCAGCAGCCAAGTGGCCTCTCGATACGCCGGGGAGCTGTTTTTT. Translation: CASSQVASRYAGELFF.

J is TRBJ1-1 and V is TRBV30, with a weak D call TRBD1 (6 bases). The CDR3 consists of 16 residues. Trimming shortened V by 3 bases and J by 3 bases, and 20 bases separated the two germline ends. Germline lookup yields CDR1 GTSNPN and CDR2 SVGIG (reference sequence). In nucleotides, the CDR3 is TGTGCCTGGAGGAGTAGGACGGGGGGCGTAGACACTGAAGCTTTCTTT. Amino acids: CAWRSRTGGVDTEAFF.

The V gene is TRBV4-1, the J gene TRBJ1-4, with TRBD1 as a possible D gene (5 bases). The V end lost 1 base, the J end lost 4 bases, and 19 bases lay between the germline ends. CDR1 is MGHRA, CDR2 YSYEKL, per germline. The CDR3 covers 18 residues. CDR3 protein: CASSQGGGSRHGNEKLFF. The CDR3 nucleotides are TGCGCCAGCAGCCAAGGGGGGGGTTCCCGTCATGGTAATGAAAAACTGTTTTTT.